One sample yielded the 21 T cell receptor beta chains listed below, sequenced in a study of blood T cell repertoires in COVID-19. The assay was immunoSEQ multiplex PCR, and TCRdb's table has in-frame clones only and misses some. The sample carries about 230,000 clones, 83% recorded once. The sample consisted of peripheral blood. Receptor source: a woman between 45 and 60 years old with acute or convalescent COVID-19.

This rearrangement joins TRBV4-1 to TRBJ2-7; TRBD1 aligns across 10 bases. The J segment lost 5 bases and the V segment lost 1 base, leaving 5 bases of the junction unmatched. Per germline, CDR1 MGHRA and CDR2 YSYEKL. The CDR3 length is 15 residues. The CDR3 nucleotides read TGCGCCAGCAGCCAAGTAGGGACAGGGGACCACGAGCAGTACTTC. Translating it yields CASSQVGTGDHEQYF.

CDR3 in amino acids: CASSLAYATGDTTPQHF. The DNA for the CDR3 is TGTGCCAGCAGCTTAGCTTATGCGACAGGGGATACAACGCCCCAGCATTTT. The chain recombines TRBV7-9 with TRBJ1-5; 8 positions match TRBD1. The CDR3 contains 17 residues. V lost 0 bases, J lost 9 bases, and 13 bases stayed unmatched. The germline gives CDR1 SEHNR, CDR2 FQNEAQ (reference sequence).

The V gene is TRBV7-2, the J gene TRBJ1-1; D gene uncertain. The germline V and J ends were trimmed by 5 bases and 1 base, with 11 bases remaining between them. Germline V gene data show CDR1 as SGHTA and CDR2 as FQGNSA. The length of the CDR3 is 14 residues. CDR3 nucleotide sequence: TGTGCCAGCAGCGCGGGGTGGGGGAACACTGAAGCTTTCTTT. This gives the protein CASSAGWGNTEAFF.

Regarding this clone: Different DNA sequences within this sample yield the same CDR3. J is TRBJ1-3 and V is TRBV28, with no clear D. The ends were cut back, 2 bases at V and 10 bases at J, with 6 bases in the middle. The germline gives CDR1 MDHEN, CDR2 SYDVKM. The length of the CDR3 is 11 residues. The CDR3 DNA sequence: TGTGCCAGCAGTTTAGGAGGGACCATATATTTT. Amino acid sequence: CASSLGGTIYF. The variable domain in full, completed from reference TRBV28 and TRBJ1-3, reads DVKVTQSSRYLVKRTGEKVFLECVQDMDHENMFWYRQDPGLGLRLIYFSYDVKMKEKGDIPEGYSVSREKKERFSLILESASTNQTSMYLCASSLGGTIYFGEGSWLTVV.

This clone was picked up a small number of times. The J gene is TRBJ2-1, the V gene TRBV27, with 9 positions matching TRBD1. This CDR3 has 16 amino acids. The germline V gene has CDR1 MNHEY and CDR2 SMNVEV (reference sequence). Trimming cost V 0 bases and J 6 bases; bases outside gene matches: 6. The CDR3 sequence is CASSLSVGDRVNEQFF. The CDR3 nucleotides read TGTGCCAGCAGTTTATCGGTTGGGGACAGGGTCAATGAGCAGTTCTTC.

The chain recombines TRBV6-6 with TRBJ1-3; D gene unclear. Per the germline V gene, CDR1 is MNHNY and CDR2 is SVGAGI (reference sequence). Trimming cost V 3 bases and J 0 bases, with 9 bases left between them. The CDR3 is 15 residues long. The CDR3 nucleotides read TGTGCCAGCAGTTATTTAGGGAGCTCTGGAAACACCATATATTTT. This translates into CASSYLGSSGNTIYF.

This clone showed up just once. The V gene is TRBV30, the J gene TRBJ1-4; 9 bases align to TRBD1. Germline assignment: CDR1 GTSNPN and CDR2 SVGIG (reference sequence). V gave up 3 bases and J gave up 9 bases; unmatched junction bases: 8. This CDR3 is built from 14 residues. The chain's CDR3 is CAWSLGQGTQKLFF. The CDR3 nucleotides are TGTGCCTGGAGCCTCGGACAGGGGACGCAAAAACTGTTTTTT.

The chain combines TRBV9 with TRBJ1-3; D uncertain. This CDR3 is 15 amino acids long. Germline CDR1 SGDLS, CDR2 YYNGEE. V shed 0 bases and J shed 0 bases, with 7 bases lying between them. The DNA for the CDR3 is TGTGCCAGCAGCGTAGCCGGGGACTCTGGAAACACCATATATTTT. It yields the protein CASSVAGDSGNTIYF. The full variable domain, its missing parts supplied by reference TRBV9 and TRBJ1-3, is DSGVTQTPKHLITATGQRVTLRCSPRSGDLSVYWYQQSLDQGLQFLIQYYNGEERAKGNILERFSAQQFPDLHSELNLSSLELGDSALYFCASSVAGDSGNTIYFGEGSWLTVV.

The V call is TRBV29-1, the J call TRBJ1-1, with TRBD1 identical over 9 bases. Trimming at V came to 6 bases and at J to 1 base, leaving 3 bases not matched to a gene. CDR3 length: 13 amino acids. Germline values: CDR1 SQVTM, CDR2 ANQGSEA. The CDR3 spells CSVGQGSNTEAFF. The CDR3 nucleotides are TGCAGCGTGGGACAGGGCTCGAACACTGAAGCTTTCTTT.

The CDR3 region has the DNA TGTGCCAGCGAACAACAGGGGGCGGGCACCGGGGAGCTGTTTTTT. Amino acid sequence: CASEQQGAGTGELFF. V and J are TRBV11-2 and TRBJ2-2; TRBD1 matches 9 bases. Germline-derived CDR1 and CDR2 are SGHAT and FQNNGV. J was trimmed by 4 bases and V by 8 bases; bases with no gene match: 8. The CDR3 has 15 amino acids.

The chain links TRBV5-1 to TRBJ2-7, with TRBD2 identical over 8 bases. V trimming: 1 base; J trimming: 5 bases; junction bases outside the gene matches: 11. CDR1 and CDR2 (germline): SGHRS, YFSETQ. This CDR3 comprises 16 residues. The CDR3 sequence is CASSLSFSSGSHEQYF. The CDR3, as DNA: TGCGCCAGCAGCTTGAGCTTCTCAAGCGGGAGCCACGAGCAGTACTTC.

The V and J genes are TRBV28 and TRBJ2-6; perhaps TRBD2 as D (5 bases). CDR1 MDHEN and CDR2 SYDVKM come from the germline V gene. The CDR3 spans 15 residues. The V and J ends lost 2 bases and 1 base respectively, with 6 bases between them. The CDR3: CASSLEGSGANVLTF. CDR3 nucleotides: TGTGCCAGCAGTTTAGAGGGATCTGGGGCCAACGTCCTGACTTTC.

The CDR3 reads CASSWDRFNYEQYF. CDR3 DNA sequence: TGTGCCAGCAGCTGGGACAGGTTTAACTACGAGCAGTACTTC. The V call is TRBV5-5, the J call TRBJ2-7; 8 bases align to TRBD1. V shed 3 bases, J shed 3 bases, and the junction held 5 bases outside the gene matches. Germline lookup yields CDR1 SGHKS and CDR2 YYEKEE (reference sequence). The CDR3 loop spans 14 amino acids.

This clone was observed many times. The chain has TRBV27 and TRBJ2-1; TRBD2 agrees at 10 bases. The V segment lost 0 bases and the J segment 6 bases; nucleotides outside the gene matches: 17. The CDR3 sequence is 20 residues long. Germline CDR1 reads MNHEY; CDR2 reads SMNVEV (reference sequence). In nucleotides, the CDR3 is TGTGCCAGCAGTTTATCGCTGGTGGCGGCTAGCGGGAGATCTGGCAATGAGCAGTTCTTC. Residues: CASSLSLVAASGRSGNEQFF.

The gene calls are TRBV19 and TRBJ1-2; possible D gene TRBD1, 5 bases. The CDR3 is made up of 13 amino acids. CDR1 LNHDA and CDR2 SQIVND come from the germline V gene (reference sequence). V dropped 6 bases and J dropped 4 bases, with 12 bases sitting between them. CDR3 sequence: CASRGVGTYGYTF. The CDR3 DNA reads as TGTGCCAGTAGAGGGGTCGGAACCTATGGCTACACCTTC.

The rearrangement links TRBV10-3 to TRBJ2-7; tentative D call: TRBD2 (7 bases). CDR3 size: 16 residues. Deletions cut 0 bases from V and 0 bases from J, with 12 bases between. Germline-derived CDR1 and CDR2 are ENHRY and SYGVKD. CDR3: CAISESSRGASYEQYF. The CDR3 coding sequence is TGTGCCATCAGTGAGTCGTCCCGGGGGGCCTCCTACGAGCAGTACTTC.

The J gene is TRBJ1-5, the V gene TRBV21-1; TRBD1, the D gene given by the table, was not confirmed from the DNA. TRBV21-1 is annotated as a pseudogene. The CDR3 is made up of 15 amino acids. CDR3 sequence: CASSSPLWTDQPQHF. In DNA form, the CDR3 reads TGTGCCAGCAGCTCTCCGTTGTGGACAGATCAGCCCCAGCATTTT.

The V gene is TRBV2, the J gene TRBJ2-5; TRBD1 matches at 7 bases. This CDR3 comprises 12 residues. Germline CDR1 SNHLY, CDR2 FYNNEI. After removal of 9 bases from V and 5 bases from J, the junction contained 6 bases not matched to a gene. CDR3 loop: CARTDRDETQYF. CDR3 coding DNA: TGTGCCAGGACTGACAGGGATGAGACCCAGTACTTC.

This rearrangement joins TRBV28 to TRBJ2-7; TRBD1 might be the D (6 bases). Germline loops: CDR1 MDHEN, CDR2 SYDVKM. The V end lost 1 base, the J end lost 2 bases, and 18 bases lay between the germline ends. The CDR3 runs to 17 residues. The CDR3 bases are TGTGCCAGCAGTTTATCCGCTATTACAGGGCTCCCCTACGAGCAGTACTTC. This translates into CASSLSAITGLPYEQYF.

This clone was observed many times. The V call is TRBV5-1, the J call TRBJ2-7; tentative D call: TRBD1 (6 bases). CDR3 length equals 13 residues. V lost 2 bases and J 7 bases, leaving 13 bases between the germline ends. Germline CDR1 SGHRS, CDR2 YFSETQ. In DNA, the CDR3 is TGCGCCAGCAGCTTCCCAGGGGTGGAGGAGCAGTACTTC. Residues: CASSFPGVEEQYF.

The CDR3 DNA sequence: TGTGCCACCCCTACGGGGAGCTCCTACAATGAGCAGTTCTTC. Its protein is CATPTGSSYNEQFF. V usage is TRBV2 and J usage is TRBJ2-1, with D tentatively TRBD2 (5 bases). Germline-derived CDR1 and CDR2 are SNHLY and FYNNEI. V was pared by 10 bases and J by 0 bases, with 13 bases between. The CDR3 has 14 amino acids.